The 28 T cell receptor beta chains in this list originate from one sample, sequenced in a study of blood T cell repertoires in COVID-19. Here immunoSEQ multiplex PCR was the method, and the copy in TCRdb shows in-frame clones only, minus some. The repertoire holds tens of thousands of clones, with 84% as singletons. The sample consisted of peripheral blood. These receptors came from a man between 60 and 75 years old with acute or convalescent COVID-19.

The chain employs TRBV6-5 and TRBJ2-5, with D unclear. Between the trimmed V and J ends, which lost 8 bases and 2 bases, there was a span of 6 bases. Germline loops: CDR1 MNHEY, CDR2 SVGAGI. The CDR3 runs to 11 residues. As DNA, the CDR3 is TGTGCCAGCTATTATCAAGAGACCCAGTACTTC. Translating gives CASYYQETQYF.

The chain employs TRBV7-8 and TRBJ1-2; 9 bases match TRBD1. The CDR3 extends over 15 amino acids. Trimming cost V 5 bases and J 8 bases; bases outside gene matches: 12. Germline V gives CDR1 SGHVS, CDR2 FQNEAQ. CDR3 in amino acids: CASSPPGTGQGGYTF. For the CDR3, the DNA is TGTGCCAGCAGCCCCCCCGGGACAGGGCAAGGCGGCTACACCTTC. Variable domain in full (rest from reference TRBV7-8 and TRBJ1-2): GAGVSQSPRYKVAKRGQDVALRCDPISGHVSLFWYQQALGQGPEFLTYFQNEAQLDKSGLPSDRFFAERPEGSVSTLKIQRTQQEDSAVYLCASSPPGTGQGGYTFGSGTRLTVV.

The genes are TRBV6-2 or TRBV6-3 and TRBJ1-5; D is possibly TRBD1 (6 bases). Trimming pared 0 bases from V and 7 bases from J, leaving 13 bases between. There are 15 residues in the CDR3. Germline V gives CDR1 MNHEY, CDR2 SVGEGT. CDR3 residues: CASSYSWGLRQPQHF. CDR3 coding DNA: TGTGCCAGCAGTTACTCTTGGGGGCTGAGGCAGCCCCAGCATTTT.

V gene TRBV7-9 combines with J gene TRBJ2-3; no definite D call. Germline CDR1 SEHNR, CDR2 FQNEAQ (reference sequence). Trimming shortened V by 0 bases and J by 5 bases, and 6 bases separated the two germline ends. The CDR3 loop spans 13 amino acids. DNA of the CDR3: TGTGCCAGCAGCTTAGCGCTCGGAGATACGCAGTATTTT. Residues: CASSLALGDTQYF.

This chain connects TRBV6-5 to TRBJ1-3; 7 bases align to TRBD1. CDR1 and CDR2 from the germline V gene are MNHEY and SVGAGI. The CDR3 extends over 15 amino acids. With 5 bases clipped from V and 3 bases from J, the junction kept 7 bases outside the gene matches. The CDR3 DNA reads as TGTGCCAGCAGTCTCCAAAGGGACAGTGGAAACACCATATATTTT. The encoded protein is CASSLQRDSGNTIYF.

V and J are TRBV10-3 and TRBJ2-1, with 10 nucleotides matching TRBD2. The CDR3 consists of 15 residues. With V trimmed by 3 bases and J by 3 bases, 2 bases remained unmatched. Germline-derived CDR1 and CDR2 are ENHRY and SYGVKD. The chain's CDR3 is CAISDPSGGYNEQFF. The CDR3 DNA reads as TGTGCCATCAGTGACCCTAGCGGGGGCTACAATGAGCAGTTCTTC.

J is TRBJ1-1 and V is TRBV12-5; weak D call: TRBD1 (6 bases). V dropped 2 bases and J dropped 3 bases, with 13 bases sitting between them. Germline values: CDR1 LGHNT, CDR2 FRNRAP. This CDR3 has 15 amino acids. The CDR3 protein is CASGLPRGLHTEAFF. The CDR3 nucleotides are TGTGCTAGTGGTTTGCCCAGGGGTCTGCACACTGAAGCTTTCTTT.

In DNA form, the CDR3 reads TGTGCCACCAGCAGAGATTCGACACAGAAACCCCTCCACTTT. Its protein is CATSRDSTQKPLHF. The gene calls are TRBV15 and TRBJ1-6; D not resolved. The germline V gene encodes CDR1 LNHNV and CDR2 YYDKDF (reference sequence). The CDR3 is 14 amino acids. V gave up 0 bases and J gave up 12 bases, with 12 bases separating them. The complete variable domain, with remaining parts taken from reference TRBV15 and TRBJ1-6, reads DAMVIQNPRYQVTQFGKPVTLSCSQTLNHNVMYWYQQKSSQAPKLLFHYYDKDFNNEADTPDNFQSRRPNTSFCFLDIRSPGLGDTAMYLCATSRDSTQKPLHFGNGTRLTVT.

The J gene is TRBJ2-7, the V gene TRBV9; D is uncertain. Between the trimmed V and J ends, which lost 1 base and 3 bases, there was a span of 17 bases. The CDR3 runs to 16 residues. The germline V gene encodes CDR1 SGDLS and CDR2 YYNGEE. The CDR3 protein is CASSVNVVFKNYEQYV. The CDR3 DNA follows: TGTGCCAGCAGCGTAAATGTCGTGTTTAAAAACTACGAGCAGTACGTC.

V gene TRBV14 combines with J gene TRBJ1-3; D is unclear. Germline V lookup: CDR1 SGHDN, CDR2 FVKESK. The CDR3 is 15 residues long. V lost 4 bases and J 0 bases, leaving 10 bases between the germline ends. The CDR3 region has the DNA TGTGCCAGCAGCCTGTGGGAGGCCTCTGGAAACACCATATATTTT. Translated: CASSLWEASGNTIYF.

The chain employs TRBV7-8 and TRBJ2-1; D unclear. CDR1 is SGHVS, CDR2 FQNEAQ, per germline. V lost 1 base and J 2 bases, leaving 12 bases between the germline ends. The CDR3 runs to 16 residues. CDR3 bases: TGTGCCAGCAGCTTAGGAGCACTCTATACCTACAATGAGCAGTTCTTC. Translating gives CASSLGALYTYNEQFF.

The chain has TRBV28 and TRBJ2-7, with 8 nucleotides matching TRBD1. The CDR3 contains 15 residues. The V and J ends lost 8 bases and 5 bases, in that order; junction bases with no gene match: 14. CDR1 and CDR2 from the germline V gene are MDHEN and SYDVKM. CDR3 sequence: CASPPGTGLGDEQYF. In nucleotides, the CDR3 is TGTGCCAGCCCCCCTGGGACAGGATTAGGGGACGAGCAGTACTTC.

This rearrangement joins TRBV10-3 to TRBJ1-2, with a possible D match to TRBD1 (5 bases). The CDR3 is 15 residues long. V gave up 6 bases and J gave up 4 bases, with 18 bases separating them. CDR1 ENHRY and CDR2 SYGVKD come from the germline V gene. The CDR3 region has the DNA TGTGCCATCAGCGAGAGGGGTGAAGGAATCTATGGCTACACCTTC. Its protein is CAISERGEGIYGYTF.

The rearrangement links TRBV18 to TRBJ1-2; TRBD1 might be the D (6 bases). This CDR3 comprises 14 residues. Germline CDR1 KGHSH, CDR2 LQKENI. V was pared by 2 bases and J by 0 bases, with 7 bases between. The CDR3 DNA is TGTGCCAGCTCACCAGGGGGCGCTAACTATGGCTACACCTTC. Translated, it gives CASSPGGANYGYTF.

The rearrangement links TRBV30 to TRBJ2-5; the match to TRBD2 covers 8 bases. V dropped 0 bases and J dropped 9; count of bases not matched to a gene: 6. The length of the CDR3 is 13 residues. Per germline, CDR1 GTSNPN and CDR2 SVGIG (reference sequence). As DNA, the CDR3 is TGTGCCTGGAGTGTAACTAGCGGCTGGGCCCAGTACTTC. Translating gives CAWSVTSGWAQYF.

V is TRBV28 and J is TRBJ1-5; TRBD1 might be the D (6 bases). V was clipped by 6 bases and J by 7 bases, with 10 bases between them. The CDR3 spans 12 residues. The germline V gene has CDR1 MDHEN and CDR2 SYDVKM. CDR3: CASSYREQPQHF. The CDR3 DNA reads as TGTGCCAGCAGCTACAGGGAGCAGCCCCAGCATTTT.

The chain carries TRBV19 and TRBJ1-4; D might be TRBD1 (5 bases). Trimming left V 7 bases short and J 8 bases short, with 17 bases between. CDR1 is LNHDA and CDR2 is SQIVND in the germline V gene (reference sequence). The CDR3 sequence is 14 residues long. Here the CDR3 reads CASKLPGTIEKLFF. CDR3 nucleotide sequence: TGTGCCAGTAAACTTCCCGGGACTATCGAAAAACTGTTTTTT.

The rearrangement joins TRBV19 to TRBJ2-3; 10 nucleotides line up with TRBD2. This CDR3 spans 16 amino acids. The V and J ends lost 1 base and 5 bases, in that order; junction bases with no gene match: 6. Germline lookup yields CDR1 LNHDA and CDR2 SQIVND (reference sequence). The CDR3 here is CASSIAAGGPQDTQYF. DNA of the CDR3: TGTGCCAGTAGTATAGCAGCGGGGGGGCCGCAAGATACGCAGTATTTT.

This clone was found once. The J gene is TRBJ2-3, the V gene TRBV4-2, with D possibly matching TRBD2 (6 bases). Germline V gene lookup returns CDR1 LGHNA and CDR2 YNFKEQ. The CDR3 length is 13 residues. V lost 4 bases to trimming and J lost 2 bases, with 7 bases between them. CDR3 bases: TGTGCCAGCAGCCGGAGGGACACAGATACGCAGTATTTT. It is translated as CASSRRDTDTQYF.

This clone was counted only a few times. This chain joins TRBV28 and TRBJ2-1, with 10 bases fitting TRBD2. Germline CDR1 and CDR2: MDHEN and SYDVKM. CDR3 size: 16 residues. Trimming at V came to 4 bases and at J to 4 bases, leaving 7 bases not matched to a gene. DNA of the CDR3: TGTGCCAGCAGTTCTGCTAGCGGGGGCCCTTACAATGAGCAGTTCTTC. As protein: CASSSASGGPYNEQFF.

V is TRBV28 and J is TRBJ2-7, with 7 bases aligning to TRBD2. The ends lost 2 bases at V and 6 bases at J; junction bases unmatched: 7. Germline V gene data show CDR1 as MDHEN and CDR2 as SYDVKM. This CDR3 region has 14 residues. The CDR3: CASSLEAGRVEQYF. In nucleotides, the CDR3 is TGTGCCAGCAGTTTAGAAGCGGGGCGGGTCGAGCAGTACTTC.

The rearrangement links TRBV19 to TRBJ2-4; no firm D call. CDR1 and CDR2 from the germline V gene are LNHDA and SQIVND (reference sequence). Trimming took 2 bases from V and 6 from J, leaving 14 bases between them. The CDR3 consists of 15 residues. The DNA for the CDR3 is TGTGCCAGTAGTATAAGCCGACTCAGTAGAAACATTCAGTACTTC. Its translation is CASSISRLSRNIQYF.

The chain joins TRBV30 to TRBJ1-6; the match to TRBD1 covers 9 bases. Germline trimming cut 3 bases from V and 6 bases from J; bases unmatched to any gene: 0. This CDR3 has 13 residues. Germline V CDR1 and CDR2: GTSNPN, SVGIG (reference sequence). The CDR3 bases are TGTGCCTGGAGGACAGGGGGTAATTCACCCCTCCACTTT. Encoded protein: CAWRTGGNSPLHF.

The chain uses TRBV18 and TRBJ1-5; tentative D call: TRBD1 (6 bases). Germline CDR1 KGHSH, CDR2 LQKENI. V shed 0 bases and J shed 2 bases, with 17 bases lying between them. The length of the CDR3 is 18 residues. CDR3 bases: TGTGCCAGCTCACCACCGAATTCGGGGGGGCGCGGCAATCAGCCCCAGCATTTT. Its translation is CASSPPNSGGRGNQPQHF. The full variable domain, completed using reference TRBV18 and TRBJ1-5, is NAGVMQNPRHLVRRRGQEARLRCSPMKGHSHVYWYRQLPEEGLKFMVYLQKENIIDESGMPKERFSAEFPKEGPSILRIQQVVRGDSAAYFCASSPPNSGGRGNQPQHFGDGTRLSIL.

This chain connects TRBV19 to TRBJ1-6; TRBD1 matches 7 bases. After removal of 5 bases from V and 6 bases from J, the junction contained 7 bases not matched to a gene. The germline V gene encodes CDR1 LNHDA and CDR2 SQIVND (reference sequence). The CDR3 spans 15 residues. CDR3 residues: CASSSRQGGNSPLHF. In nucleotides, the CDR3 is TGTGCCAGTAGTTCGAGACAGGGTGGTAATTCACCCCTCCACTTT. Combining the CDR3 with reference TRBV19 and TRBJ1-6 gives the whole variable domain DGGITQSPKYLFRKEGQNVTLSCEQNLNHDAMYWYRQDPGQGLRLIYYSQIVNDFQKGDIAEGYSVSREKKESFPLTVTSAQKNPTAFYLCASSSRQGGNSPLHFGNGTRLTVT.

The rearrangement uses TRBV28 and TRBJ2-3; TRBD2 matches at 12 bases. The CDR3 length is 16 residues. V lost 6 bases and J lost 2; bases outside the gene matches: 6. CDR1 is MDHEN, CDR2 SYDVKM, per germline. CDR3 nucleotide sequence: TGTGCCAGCAGCATAGGACTAGCGGGGAACACAGATACGCAGTATTTT. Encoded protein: CASSIGLAGNTDTQYF.

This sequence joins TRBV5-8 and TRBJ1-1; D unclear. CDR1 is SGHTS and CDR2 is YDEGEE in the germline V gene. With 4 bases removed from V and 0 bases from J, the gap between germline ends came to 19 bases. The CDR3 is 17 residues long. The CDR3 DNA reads TGTGCCAGCAGCCGTAAAAACAAGGGAGTACTGAACACTGAAGCTTTCTTT. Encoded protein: CASSRKNKGVLNTEAFF.

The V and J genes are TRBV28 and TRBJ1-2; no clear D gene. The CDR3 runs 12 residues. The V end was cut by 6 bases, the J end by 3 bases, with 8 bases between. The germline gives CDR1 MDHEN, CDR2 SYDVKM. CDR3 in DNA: TGTGCCAGCAGCTCTTCGGACTATGGCTACACCTTC. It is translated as CASSSSDYGYTF.